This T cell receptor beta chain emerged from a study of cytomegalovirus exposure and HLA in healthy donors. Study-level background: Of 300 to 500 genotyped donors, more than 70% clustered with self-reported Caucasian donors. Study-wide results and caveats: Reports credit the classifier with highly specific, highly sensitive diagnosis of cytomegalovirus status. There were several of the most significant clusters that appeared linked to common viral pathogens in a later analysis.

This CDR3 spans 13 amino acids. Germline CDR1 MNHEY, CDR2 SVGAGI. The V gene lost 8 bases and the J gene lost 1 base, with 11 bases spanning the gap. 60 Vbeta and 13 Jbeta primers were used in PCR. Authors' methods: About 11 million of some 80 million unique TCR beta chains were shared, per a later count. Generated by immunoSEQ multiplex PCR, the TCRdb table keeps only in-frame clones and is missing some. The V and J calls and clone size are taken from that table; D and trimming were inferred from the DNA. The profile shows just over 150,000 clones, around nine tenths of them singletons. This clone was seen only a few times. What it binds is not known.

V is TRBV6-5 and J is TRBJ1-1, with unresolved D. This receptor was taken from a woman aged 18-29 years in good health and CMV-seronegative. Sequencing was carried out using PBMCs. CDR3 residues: CASFRVKNTEAFF. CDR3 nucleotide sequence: TGTGCCAGCTTCCGGGTAAAGAACACTGAAGCTTTCTTT.